A selection of T cell receptor beta chains follows, all from one sample in a study of blood T cell repertoires in COVID-19. The protocol was immunoSEQ multiplex PCR, while the TCRdb copy is restricted to in-frame clones and leaves out a portion. The sample has hundreds of thousands of clones, 85% seen once. The sequencing input was peripheral blood. All receptors derive from a woman aged 50 to 60 with active or convalescent COVID-19. Both conserved end residues are part of each CDR3. A D gene is named only where the DNA matches it firmly. Some rows mark clone size as missing; the rest say once, few, many or name a class of expanded clone.

cdr3_length j_call v_call clone_size d_call cdr3_aa cdr3_nt
18 TRBJ1-6 TRBV21-1 . . CATICAGSLLSYNSPLHF TGTGCCACCATATGCGCCGGGAGCCTACTCTCCTATAATTCACCCCTCCACTTT
15 TRBJ2-1 TRBV9 . TRBD2 CASSVRLAEYNEQFF TGTGCCAGCAGCGTAAGGCTAGCGGAGTACAATGAGCAGTTCTTC
17 TRBJ1-6 TRBV7-9 . . CASSLVHPRRPNSPLHF TGTGCCAGCAGCTTAGTCCACCCCCGGCGGCCTAATTCACCCCTCCACTTT
14 TRBJ1-1 TRBV27 . TRBD1 CASGQGQEYTEAFF TGTGCCAGCGGGCAGGGACAGGAGTACACTGAAGCTTTCTTT
15 TRBJ2-5 TRBV2 . TRBD2 CASRTSGMSLETQYF TGTGCCAGCCGGACTAGCGGGATGTCGTTGGAGACCCAGTACTTC
13 TRBJ1-5 TRBV6-5 . TRBD1 CASQGQGGQPQHF TGTGCCAGCCAGGGACAGGGAGGTCAGCCCCAGCATTTT
14 TRBJ2-7 TRBV29-1 once TRBD1 CSVQGQTRTYEQYF TGCAGCGTCCAGGGACAGACACGCACCTACGAGCAGTACTTC
14 TRBJ2-7 TRBV28 . . CASSSGLVNYEQYF TGTGCCAGCAGTTCGGGACTTGTAAATTACGAGCAGTACTTC
14 TRBJ1-5 TRBV6-1 few . CASSERLGSQPQHF TGTGCCAGCAGTGAAAGGTTGGGGAGTCAGCCCCAGCATTTT
15 TRBJ2-3 TRBV6-5 . TRBD1 CATSLTGVRTDTQYF TGTGCCACCTCGTTAACAGGGGTCCGCACAGATACGCAGTATTTT
14 TRBJ2-7 TRBV6-5 . . CASSTHSLPYEQYF TGTGCCAGCAGCACACACAGTCTACCCTACGAGCAGTACTTC
14 TRBJ2-1 TRBV28 . TRBD1 CATIRDRGYNEQFF TGTGCCACCATCCGGGACAGGGGATACAATGAGCAGTTCTTC
16 TRBJ2-5 TRBV5-1 . . CASSLEGTRQSETQYF TGCGCCAGCAGCTTGGAGGGTACCCGACAGTCAGAGACCCAGTACTTC
14 TRBJ1-2 TRBV25-1 . TRBD1 CASPSGTAPSGYTF TGTGCCAGCCCCTCCGGGACAGCCCCGTCTGGCTACACCTTC
15 TRBJ2-7 TRBV2 . TRBD2 CASSEALAGIYEQYF TGTGCCAGCAGTGAGGCACTAGCGGGAATCTACGAGCAGTACTTC
17 TRBJ2-2 TRBV9 once TRBD2 CASSGGGLAGDTGELFF TGTGCCAGCAGCGGGGGTGGGCTAGCGGGAGACACCGGGGAGCTGTTTTTT
15 TRBJ2-5 TRBV5-1 few TRBD1 CASSLGQGAWETQYF TGCGCCAGCAGCTTAGGGCAGGGGGCGTGGGAGACCCAGTACTTC